This T cell receptor beta chain was captured by sequencing in a study of blood T cells in healthy people across ages. PBMCs numbering at least 7 million were isolated per sample. The CDR3 consists of 15 residues. Between the trimmed V and J ends, which lost 1 base and 4 bases, there was a span of 12 bases. Germline V gene lookup returns CDR1 MDHEN and CDR2 SYDVKM. The use of a sample-barcoded 5' primer and a J-beta primer mix characterized a second PCR of about 7 to 12 cycles. TCRdb passed the 5' RACE reads through MiXCR, listing each CDR3 protein once. This table has some 750,000 distinct CDR3 sequences, 20% to 25% appearing once. This clonotype was counted only a few times. The antigen remains unidentified. Findings of the study overall: Per million T cells, TCR beta diversity dropped about linearly as age rose. Versus aged donors, long-lived donors had higher diversity and more naive CD4+ cells.

Sequencing was done on a sample of blood. The receptor's source is a man in his 70s in good health. The J gene is TRBJ2-3, the V gene TRBV28; D not resolved. This CDR3 reads CASSLYPVYSDTQYF. CDR3 in DNA: TGTGCCAGCAGTTTATACCCAGTCTACTCAGATACGCAGTATTTT.